This entry lists 19 T cell receptor beta chains sequenced from one sample in a study of metastatic and nonmetastatic thyroid tumors. Every patient was untreated before thyroid surgery. TCRdb ran MiXCR on the PCR reads. The sample records around 4,300 clones, roughly 37% being singletons. Sequencing used tumor tissue. These receptors were taken from a male donor with papillary thyroid cancer or a benign thyroid nodule (not recorded which). Some clones in this sample may be carry-over from other donors' samples.

The CDR3 sequence: CSARAGSYGYTF. CDR3 coding DNA: TGCAGTGCTAGAGCGGGCTCCTATGGCTACACCTTC. The rearrangement uses TRBV20-1 and TRBJ1-2; D remains unclear. The germline V and J ends were trimmed by 1 base and 4 bases, with 7 bases remaining between them. Germline V gene lookup returns CDR1 DFQATT and CDR2 SNEGSKA (reference sequence). The CDR3 has 12 residues.

This clone qualifies as medium-sized. The sample holds other DNA sequences that translate to the same CDR3. V is TRBV4-2 and J is TRBJ1-2; D is ambiguous. V gave up 0 bases and J gave up 6 bases, with 11 bases separating them. The germline V gene encodes CDR1 LGHNA and CDR2 YNFKEQ. The length of the CDR3 is 14 residues. Here the CDR3 DNA reads TGTGCCAGCAGCCAAGATCCCCCCCCCAATGGCTACACCTTC. It is translated as CASSQDPPPNGYTF.

CDR3 DNA sequence: TGTGCCAGCAGTGGTTGGGGGGGGCTGTATCGCAATCAGCCCCAGCATTTT. Residues: CASSGWGGLYRNQPQHF. The chain uses TRBV6-1 and TRBJ1-5; D is perhaps TRBD1 (6 bases). Germline CDR1 MNHNS, CDR2 SASEGT. There are 17 residues in the CDR3. The ends were cut back, 4 bases at V and 2 bases at J, with 18 bases in the middle.

By frequency in the sample, this clone is large (0.1 to 1%). CDR3 region: CATSDRANYGYTF. The CDR3 region has the DNA TGTGCCACTTCCGACAGAGCTAACTATGGCTACACCTTC. The chain combines TRBV24-1 with TRBJ1-2; TRBD1 is a possible D gene (5 bases). Trimming took off 10 bases at V and 0 bases at J, with 11 bases between the two ends. Germline lookup yields CDR1 KGHDR and CDR2 SFDVKD. The CDR3 runs 13 residues.

The chain joins TRBV19 to TRBJ2-7; no firm D call. The V gene's germline CDR1 is LNHDA and CDR2 SQIVND (reference sequence). The CDR3 is made up of 15 amino acids. The V end was cut by 3 bases, the J end by 0 bases, with 12 bases between. The DNA for the CDR3 is TGTGCCAGTAGTATCCTCGCGCGCCCCTCCTACGAGCAGTACTTC. Its translation is CASSILARPSYEQYF.

This clone has more than one count but fewer than ten. The germline gene is not matched at one end of the junction; a read error may be the cause. V gene TRBV28 combines with J gene TRBJ2-1, with 7 bases identical to TRBD2. CDR3 size: 15 residues. CDR1 and CDR2 from the germline V gene are MDHEN and SYDVKM. The CDR3 loop reads CASRLGGSSYNQQFF. CDR3 DNA sequence: TGTGCCAGCAGGCTGGGGGGGAGCTCCTACAATCAGCAGTTCTTC.

In its sample, this clone was seen a few times. V is TRBV24-1 and J is TRBJ2-7, with TRBD1 matching over 7 bases. Germline-derived CDR1 and CDR2 are KGHDR and SFDVKD. V shed 4 bases and J 2 bases; nucleotides not matched to a gene: 4. This CDR3 is built from 14 residues. The CDR3 bases are TGTGCCACCAGTGAGACAGGGCCTCCCTACGAGCAGTACTTC. Translation: CATSETGPPYEQYF.

This clone has a handful of counts. This chain joins TRBV6-1 and TRBJ2-1; tentatively, D is TRBD1 (5 bases). CDR1 is MNHNS, CDR2 SASEGT, per germline. This CDR3 has 14 residues. The ends were cut back, 6 bases at V and 2 bases at J, with 11 bases in the middle. This chain's CDR3 is CASRGQGPYNEQFF. CDR3 nucleotides: TGTGCCAGCAGGGGTCAGGGCCCCTACAATGAGCAGTTCTTC.

V gene TRBV5-1 combines with J gene TRBJ2-1, with 15 bases lining up with TRBD2. This CDR3 is built from 16 residues. Per germline, CDR1 SGHRS and CDR2 YFSETQ. The trim removed 0 bases at V and 7 bases at J, leaving 2 bases unmatched. The CDR3 nucleotides read TGCGCCAGCAGCTTGGGGACTAGCGGGAGGGTGAATGAGCAGTTCTTC. Its translation: CASSLGTSGRVNEQFF.

The chain carries TRBV7-3 and TRBJ1-1, with no clear D. Germline V CDR1 and CDR2: SGHTA, FQGTGA. The CDR3 runs to 13 residues. Trimming removed 2 bases at V and 1 base at J, with 5 bases between. The DNA of the CDR3 is TGTGCCAGCAGCTTAGAACCGAACACTGAAGCTTTCTTT. Translating gives CASSLEPNTEAFF.

This clone has a handful of counts. This chain uses TRBV24-1 with TRBJ1-2; 8 positions agree with TRBD1. This CDR3 region has 14 residues. Per germline, CDR1 KGHDR and CDR2 SFDVKD. Trimming removed 4 bases from V and 2 bases from J; junction bases left unmatched: 2. In DNA form, the CDR3 reads TGTGCCACCAGTGAGTGGGACAGGAACTATGGCTACACCTTC. It codes for CATSEWDRNYGYTF.

The V and J genes are TRBV6-1 and TRBJ2-1, with TRBD1 identical over 10 bases. Per the germline V gene, CDR1 is MNHNS and CDR2 is SASEGT. J gave up 2 bases and V 8 bases, and 6 bases lay outside the gene matches. The CDR3 is made up of 15 amino acids. CDR3 amino acids: CASQTGTGAYNEQFF. The CDR3 nucleotides are TGTGCCAGCCAGACCGGGACAGGGGCCTACAATGAGCAGTTCTTC.

J is TRBJ1-5 and V is TRBV28; a weak D match, TRBD1 (5 bases). The CDR3 runs 19 residues. The ends were cut back, 2 bases at V and 2 bases at J, with 22 bases in the middle. CDR1 is MDHEN and CDR2 is SYDVKM in the germline V gene. DNA of the CDR3: TGTGCCAGCAGTTTAAATGCCTTGGGGGTTATCGTTGGCAATCAGCCCCAGCATTTT. As protein: CASSLNALGVIVGNQPQHF.

This chain uses TRBV28 with TRBJ1-1; 8 nucleotides align to TRBD1. The V segment lost 3 bases and the J segment 5 bases; nucleotides outside the gene matches: 8. The CDR3 length is 15 residues. Germline V gene data show CDR1 as MDHEN and CDR2 as SYDVKM. The CDR3 nucleotides are TGTGCCAGCAGTTTTCAAACAGGGGGAGGTACTGAAGCTTTCTTT. Translating it yields CASSFQTGGGTEAFF. Combining the CDR3 with reference TRBV28 and TRBJ1-1 gives the whole variable domain DVKVTQSSRYLVKRTGEKVFLECVQDMDHENMFWYRQDPGLGLRLIYFSYDVKMKEKGDIPEGYSVSREKKERFSLILESASTNQTSMYLCASSFQTGGGTEAFFGQGTRLTVV.

This clone was counted between two and nine times. The gene calls are TRBV12-3 or TRBV12-4 and TRBJ2-7; 9 nucleotides match TRBD2. The CDR3 length is 14 residues. The trim removed 3 bases at V and 3 bases at J, leaving 3 bases unmatched. CDR3 nucleotides: TGTGCCAGCAGTTTGACTAGCGGAAACTACGAGCAGTACTTC. Amino acids: CASSLTSGNYEQYF.

The chain joins TRBV6-1 to TRBJ2-3; D is unclear. Germline CDR1 and CDR2: MNHNS and SASEGT. This CDR3 is built from 15 residues. V shed 5 bases and J shed 2 bases, with 14 bases lying between them. The CDR3 here is CASSPRVTVTDTQYF. The CDR3 DNA sequence: TGTGCCAGCAGTCCCCGGGTCACGGTCACAGATACGCAGTATTTT.

V gene TRBV6-1 combines with J gene TRBJ2-7; D possibly matches TRBD1 or TRBD2 (7 bases each). CDR1 is MNHNS, CDR2 SASEGT, per germline. V shed 0 bases and J shed 9 bases, with 21 bases lying between them. The CDR3 runs 16 residues. The CDR3 DNA is TGTGCCAGCAGTGAAGCGCTGGACAGGTACTGGGAGGGGCAGTACTTC. Encoded protein: CASSEALDRYWEGQYF.

This clone was found once. The DNA for the CDR3 is TGCGCCAGCAGCTTGGGACAGCGCCTTGACACCGGGGAGCTGTTTTTT. Its protein product is CASSLGQRLDTGELFF. This sequence joins TRBV5-1 and TRBJ2-2; possible D gene TRBD1, 5 bases. Trimming removed 0 bases from V and 3 bases from J, with 12 bases in between. The CDR3 length is 16 residues. Per germline, CDR1 SGHRS and CDR2 YFSETQ.

The chain joins TRBV30 to TRBJ2-7; TRBD2 matches 8 bases. The CDR3 extends over 12 amino acids. Germline V lookup: CDR1 GTSNPN, CDR2 SVGIG (reference sequence). The V gene end was trimmed by 6 bases and the J gene end by 3 bases; junction bases not matched to a gene: 4. The CDR3 loop is CACQRGIYEQYF. CDR3 sequence (DNA): TGTGCCTGCCAGCGGGGGATCTACGAGCAGTACTTC.